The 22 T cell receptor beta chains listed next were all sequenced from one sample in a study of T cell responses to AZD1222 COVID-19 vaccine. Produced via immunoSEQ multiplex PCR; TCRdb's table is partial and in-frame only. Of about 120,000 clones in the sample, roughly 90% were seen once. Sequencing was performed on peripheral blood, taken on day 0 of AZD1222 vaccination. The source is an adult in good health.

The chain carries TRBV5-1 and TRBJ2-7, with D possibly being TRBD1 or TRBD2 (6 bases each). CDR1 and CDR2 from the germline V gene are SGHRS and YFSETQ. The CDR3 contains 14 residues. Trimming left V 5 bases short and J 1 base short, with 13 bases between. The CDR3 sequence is CASRREGGSYEQYF. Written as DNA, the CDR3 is TGCGCCAGCAGGCGTGAGGGGGGATCCTACGAGCAGTACTTC.

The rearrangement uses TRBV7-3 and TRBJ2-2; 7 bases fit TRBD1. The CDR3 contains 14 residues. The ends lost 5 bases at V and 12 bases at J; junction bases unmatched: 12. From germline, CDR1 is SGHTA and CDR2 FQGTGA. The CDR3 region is CASSLEGARSKLFF. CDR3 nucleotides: TGTGCCAGCAGCCTCGAGGGGGCGCGGTCCAAGCTGTTTTTT.

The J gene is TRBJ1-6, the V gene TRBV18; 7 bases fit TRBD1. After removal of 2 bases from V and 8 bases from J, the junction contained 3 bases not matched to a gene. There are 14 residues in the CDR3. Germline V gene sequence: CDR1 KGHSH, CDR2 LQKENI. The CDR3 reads CASSPSGQYSPLHF. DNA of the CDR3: TGTGCCAGCTCACCATCGGGACAGTATTCACCCCTCCACTTT.

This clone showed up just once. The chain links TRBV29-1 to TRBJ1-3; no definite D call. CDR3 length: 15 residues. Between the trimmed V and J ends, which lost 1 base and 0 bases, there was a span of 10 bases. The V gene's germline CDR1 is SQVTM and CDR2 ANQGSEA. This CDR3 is CSVEAATASGNTIYF. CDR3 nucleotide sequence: TGCAGCGTTGAAGCAGCTACAGCCTCTGGAAACACCATATATTTT. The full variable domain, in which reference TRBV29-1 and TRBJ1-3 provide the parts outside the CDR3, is SAVISQKPSRDICQRGTSLTIQCQVDSQVTMMFWYRQQPGQSLTLIATANQGSEATYESGFVIDKFPISRPNLTFSTLTVSNMSPEDSSIYLCSVEAATASGNTIYFGEGSWLTVV.

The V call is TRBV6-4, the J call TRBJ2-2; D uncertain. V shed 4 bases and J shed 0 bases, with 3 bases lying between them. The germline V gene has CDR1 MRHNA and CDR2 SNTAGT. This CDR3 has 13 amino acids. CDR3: CASSAANTGELFF. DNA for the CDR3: TGTGCCAGCAGTGCAGCGAACACCGGGGAGCTGTTTTTT.

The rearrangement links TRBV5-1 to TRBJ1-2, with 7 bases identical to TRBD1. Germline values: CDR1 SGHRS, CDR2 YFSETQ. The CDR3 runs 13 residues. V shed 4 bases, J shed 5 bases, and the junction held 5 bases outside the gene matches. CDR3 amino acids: CASSGGQLYGYTF. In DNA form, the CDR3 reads TGCGCCAGCAGCGGGGGACAGCTATATGGCTACACCTTC.

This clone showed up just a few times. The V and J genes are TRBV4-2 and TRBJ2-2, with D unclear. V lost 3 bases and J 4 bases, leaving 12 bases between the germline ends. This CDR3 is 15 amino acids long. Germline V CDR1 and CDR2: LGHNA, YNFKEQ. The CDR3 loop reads CASSQLQAFTGELFF. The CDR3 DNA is TGTGCCAGCAGCCAGCTTCAGGCGTTCACCGGGGAGCTGTTTTTT.

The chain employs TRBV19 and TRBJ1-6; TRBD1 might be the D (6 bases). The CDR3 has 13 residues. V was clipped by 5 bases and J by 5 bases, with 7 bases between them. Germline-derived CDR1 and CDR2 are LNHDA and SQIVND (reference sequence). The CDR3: CASSRQDNSPLHF. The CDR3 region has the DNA TGTGCCAGTAGTCGACAGGATAATTCACCCCTCCACTTT. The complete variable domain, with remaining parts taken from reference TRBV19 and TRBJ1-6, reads DGGITQSPKYLFRKEGQNVTLSCEQNLNHDAMYWYRQDPGQGLRLIYYSQIVNDFQKGDIAEGYSVSREKKESFPLTVTSAQKNPTAFYLCASSRQDNSPLHFGNGTRLTVT.

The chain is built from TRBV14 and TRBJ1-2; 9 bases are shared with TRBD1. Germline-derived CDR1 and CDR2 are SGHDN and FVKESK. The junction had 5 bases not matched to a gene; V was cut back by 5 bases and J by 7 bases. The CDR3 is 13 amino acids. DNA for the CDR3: TGTGCCAGCAGCTTACAGGGGGCGGGTGGCTACACCTTC. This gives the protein CASSLQGAGGYTF.

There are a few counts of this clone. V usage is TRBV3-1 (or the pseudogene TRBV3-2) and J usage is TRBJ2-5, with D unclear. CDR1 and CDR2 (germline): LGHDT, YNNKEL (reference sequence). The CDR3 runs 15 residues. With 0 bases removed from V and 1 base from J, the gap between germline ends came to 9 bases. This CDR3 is CASSQEMDFQETQYF. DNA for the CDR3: TGTGCCAGCAGCCAAGAGATGGATTTCCAAGAGACCCAGTACTTC.

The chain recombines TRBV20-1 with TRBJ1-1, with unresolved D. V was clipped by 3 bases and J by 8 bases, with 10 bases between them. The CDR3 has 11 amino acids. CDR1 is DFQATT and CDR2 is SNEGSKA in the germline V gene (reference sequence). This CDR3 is CSARNREEAFF. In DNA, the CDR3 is TGCAGTGCTAGGAACAGAGAAGAAGCTTTCTTT.

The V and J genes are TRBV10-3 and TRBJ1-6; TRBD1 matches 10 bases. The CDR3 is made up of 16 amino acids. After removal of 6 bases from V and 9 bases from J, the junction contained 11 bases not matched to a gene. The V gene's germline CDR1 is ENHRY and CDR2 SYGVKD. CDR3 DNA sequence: TGTGCCATCAGCGAGCGGACAGGGGGTAGGAGTTCACCCCTCCACTTT. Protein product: CAISERTGGRSSPLHF.

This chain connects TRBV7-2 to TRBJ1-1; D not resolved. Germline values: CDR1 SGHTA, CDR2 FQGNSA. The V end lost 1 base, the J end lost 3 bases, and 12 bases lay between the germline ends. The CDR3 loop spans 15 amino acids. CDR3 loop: CASSLGRGVDTEAFF. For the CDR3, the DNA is TGTGCCAGCAGCTTAGGGCGCGGGGTTGACACTGAAGCTTTCTTT.

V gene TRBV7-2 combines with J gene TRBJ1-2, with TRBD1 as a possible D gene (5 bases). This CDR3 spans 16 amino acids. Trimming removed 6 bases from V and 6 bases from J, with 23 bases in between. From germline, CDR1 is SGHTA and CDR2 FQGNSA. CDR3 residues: CASSTQEARVQNGYTF. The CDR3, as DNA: TGTGCCAGCAGTACACAGGAGGCCCGGGTTCAGAATGGCTACACCTTC.

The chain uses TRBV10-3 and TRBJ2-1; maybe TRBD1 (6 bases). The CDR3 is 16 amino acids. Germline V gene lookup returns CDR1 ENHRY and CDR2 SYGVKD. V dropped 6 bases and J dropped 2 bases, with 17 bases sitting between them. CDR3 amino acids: CAIRRTVISAYNEQFF. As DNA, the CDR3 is TGTGCCATCAGACGGACAGTTATTAGCGCCTACAATGAGCAGTTCTTC.

The CDR3 nucleotides are TGTGCCAGCAGCCCGAGGGACCAGCCCCAGCATTTT. Translation gives CASSPRDQPQHF. The chain uses TRBV7-2 and TRBJ1-5; D perhaps matches TRBD1 (5 bases). The CDR3 totals 12 residues. V was shortened by 5 bases and J by 7 bases, with 9 bases between the two germline ends. Per the germline V gene, CDR1 is SGHTA and CDR2 is FQGNSA.

The DNA for the CDR3 is TGTGCCAGTGAGTCGGGACAGGACGAAAAACTGTTTTTT. Protein sequence: CASESGQDEKLFF. The chain links TRBV28 to TRBJ1-4; 8 positions agree with TRBD1. V lost 9 bases and J lost 8; bases outside the gene matches: 8. This CDR3 contains 13 residues. Germline CDR1 and CDR2: MDHEN and SYDVKM. Based on the CDR3 plus reference TRBV28 and TRBJ1-4, the full variable domain is DVKVTQSSRYLVKRTGEKVFLECVQDMDHENMFWYRQDPGLGLRLIYFSYDVKMKEKGDIPEGYSVSREKKERFSLILESASTNQTSMYLCASESGQDEKLFFGSGTQLSVL.

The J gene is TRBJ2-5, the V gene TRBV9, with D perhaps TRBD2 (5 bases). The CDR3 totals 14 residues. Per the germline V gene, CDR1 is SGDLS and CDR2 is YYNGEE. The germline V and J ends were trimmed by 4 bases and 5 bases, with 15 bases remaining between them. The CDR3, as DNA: TGTGCCAGCAGCCCTCCGGGGAGCTTGGAGACCCAGTACTTC. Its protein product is CASSPPGSLETQYF.

The CDR3 loop is CASSSPPGAGNEQYF. In DNA, the CDR3 is TGTGCCAGCAGTTCCCCCCCCGGGGCGGGGAACGAGCAGTACTTC. The chain uses TRBV28 and TRBJ2-7; D may be TRBD2 (6 bases). Trimming stripped 4 bases from V and 5 bases from J, with 18 bases between. The CDR3 sequence is 15 residues long. Germline CDR1 and CDR2: MDHEN and SYDVKM.

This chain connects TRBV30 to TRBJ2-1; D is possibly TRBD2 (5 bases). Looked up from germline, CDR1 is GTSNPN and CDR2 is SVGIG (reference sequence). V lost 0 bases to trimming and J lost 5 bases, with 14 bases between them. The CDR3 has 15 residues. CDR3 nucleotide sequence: TGTGCCTGGAGTGTACGTGGGAGTGAGCACAATGAGCAGTTCTTC. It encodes CAWSVRGSEHNEQFF.

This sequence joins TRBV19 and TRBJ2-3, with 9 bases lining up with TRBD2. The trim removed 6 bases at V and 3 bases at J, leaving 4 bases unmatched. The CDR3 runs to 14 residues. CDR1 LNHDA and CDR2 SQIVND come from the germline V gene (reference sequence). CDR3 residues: CASSWLAGTDTQYF. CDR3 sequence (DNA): TGTGCCAGTAGCTGGCTAGCGGGGACAGATACGCAGTATTTT.

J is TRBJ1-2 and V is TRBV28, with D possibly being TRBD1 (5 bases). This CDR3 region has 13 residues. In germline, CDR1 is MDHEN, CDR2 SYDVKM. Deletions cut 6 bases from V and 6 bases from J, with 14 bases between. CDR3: CASRVEGSDGYTF. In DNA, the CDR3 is TGTGCCAGCAGGGTGGAGGGGAGCGATGGCTACACCTTC.